The clone carrying this T cell receptor (beta chain) was seen a few times. The antigen is not known. In total, each donor contributed a single heparinised blood draw that averaged around 110 mL. Via CD45RO/CCR7/CD25/CD127/CD95/CD27, cells of the CD4+ naive, central memory, regulatory and stem cell-like memory subsets were sorted. The sample belongs to a study of beta chain features in type 1 diabetes. Study outcomes and limitations: PCR may have favored shorter templates equally in patients and controls. People with Type 1 diabetes carried modestly yet significantly shorter TCRB CDR3s in all four CD4+ subsets.

The sequenced template was cDNA made from the entire isolated RNA. TCRdb's table, derived via immunoSEQ multiplex PCR, lists solely in-frame clones and lacks some. The sample lists about 660,000 clones, around an eighth occurring once. This receptor was identified in a man aged 18 to 35 with type 1 diabetes. What was sequenced was naive CD4+ T cells from blood.

The CDR3 nucleotides are TGCGCCAGCAGCCAAGAACCGTGGAAACAGGAGGGCAATCAGCCCCAGCATTTT. Translation: CASSQEPWKQEGNQPQHF. The chain has TRBV4-3 and TRBJ1-5; a possible D gene is TRBD1 (5 bases). The length of the CDR3 is 18 residues. With 0 bases removed from V and 2 bases from J, the gap between germline ends came to 17 bases. The germline gives CDR1 LGHNA, CDR2 YSLEER.